This TCR beta chain was profiled in a study of CXCR3-negative and CXCR3-positive naive CD8 T cells. Overall study results and limits: Both naive subsets, CXCR3-negative and CXCR3-positive, displayed similar TRBV-TRBJ usage, unlike memory cells. Fresh PBMCs went into most assays, and CXCR3 expression partly declined after cryopreservation.

Turning to this clonotype: Its matching antigen is unknown.

The CDR3 extends over 16 amino acids. Researchers prepared the TRB cDNA libraries using 5' RACE with UMI labels. TCRdb re-called the 5' RACE reads and shows each CDR3 protein once, DNA omitted. The sample totals roughly 89,000 distinct CDR3 sequences. This receptor was identified in a human donor in good health. Some clones in this sample may be carry-over from other donors' samples. The rearrangement links TRBV12-3 or TRBV12-4 to TRBJ2-3; TCRdb picks TRBD2, but there is no DNA to check that call. The sequenced material came from naive CXCR3- CD8+ T cells from blood. Described subset: CD45RO-CCR7+CD27+CD95- naive CD8+ T cells lacking CXCR3 (TNR3-). The CDR3 loop reads CASSLRRGGNTDTQYF.